The 19 T cell receptor beta chains below come from one sample, sequenced in a study of Tregs in tolerant kidney transplant recipients. The protocol was immunoSEQ multiplex PCR, while the TCRdb copy is restricted to in-frame clones and leaves out a portion. The sample lists 50,000 or so clones; roughly 90% were seen once. Recipients received nonmyeloablative bone marrow transplants from related graft donors, with transient mixed chimerism. The sample in question was CD8+ T cells from blood (PBMCs), obtained 12 months after the transplant. The source of these receptors is a human patient who received a combined kidney and bone marrow transplant. A share of the T cells may be of graft donor origin.

The chain recombines TRBV7-8 with TRBJ2-5, with a weak D call TRBD2 (7 bases). The DNA end is a closer match to TRBJ2-7, so the J assignment may be wrong. The CDR3 contains 13 residues. CDR1 and CDR2 (germline): SGHVS, FQNEAQ. CDR3 bases: TGTGCCAGCAGGCCCAGGGGAGGGTACGAGCAGTACTTC. It encodes CASRPRGGYEQYF.

V and J are TRBV6-5 and TRBJ2-1, with TRBD2 identical over 9 bases. The J segment lost 6 bases and the V segment lost 5 bases, leaving 5 bases of the junction unmatched. The germline CDR1 and CDR2 sequences are MNHEY and SVGAGI. The CDR3 loop spans 14 amino acids. CDR3 coding DNA: TGTGCCAGCAGTGTGGCGGGGGGGCCCAATGAGCAGTTCTTC. It specifies CASSVAGGPNEQFF.

The V call is TRBV12-5, the J call TRBJ2-7; D gene unclear. V lost 1 base and J lost 5, with 9 bases in between. Germline lookup yields CDR1 LGHNT and CDR2 FRNRAP. There are 13 residues in the CDR3. The CDR3 sequence: CASGLAVRDEQYF. CDR3 sequence (DNA): TGTGCTAGTGGTTTGGCCGTTCGGGACGAGCAGTACTTC.

This clone has more than one count but fewer than ten. V and J are TRBV7-3 and TRBJ2-3; 11 nucleotides line up with TRBD2. Trimming at V came to 5 bases and at J to 4 bases, leaving 2 bases not matched to a gene. Germline V gene data show CDR1 as SGHTA and CDR2 as FQGTGA. This CDR3 has 14 residues. The CDR3 is CASSRLAGPDTQYF. CDR3 coding DNA: TGTGCCAGCAGCCGACTAGCGGGACCAGATACGCAGTATTTT.

The chain joins TRBV10-3 to TRBJ2-3; 11 nucleotides agree with TRBD2. Trimming took 5 bases from V and 2 from J; bases not matched to a gene: 3. CDR3 size: 15 residues. Germline V gene sequence: CDR1 ENHRY, CDR2 SYGVKD. This chain's CDR3 is CAISLAGGNTDTQYF. The CDR3 DNA follows: TGTGCCATCAGTTTAGCGGGAGGGAACACAGATACGCAGTATTTT.

This chain joins TRBV27 and TRBJ2-1, with TRBD2 matching 15 bases. CDR3 length: 17 residues. V gave up 4 bases and J gave up 5 bases; unmatched junction bases: 6. Germline V gives CDR1 MNHEY, CDR2 SMNVEV (reference sequence). The CDR3 is CASSSGLAGGINNEQFF. Written as DNA, the CDR3 is TGTGCCAGCAGTTCCGGACTAGCGGGAGGGATTAACAATGAGCAGTTCTTC.

The chain joins TRBV10-1 to TRBJ1-2; D perhaps matches TRBD1 (5 bases). Deletions cut 6 bases from V and 6 bases from J, with 11 bases between. The CDR3 is 12 residues long. Germline V gene lookup returns CDR1 WNHNN and CDR2 SYGVQD (reference sequence). CDR3 amino acids: CASRSGHHGYTF. The DNA for the CDR3 is TGCGCCAGCAGGTCAGGACACCATGGCTACACCTTC.

The CDR3 here is CASSPPTSGRGHEQYF. The CDR3 bases are TGTGCCAGCAGCCCCCCGACTAGCGGGAGGGGGCACGAGCAGTACTTC. The J gene is TRBJ2-7, the V gene TRBV9; 14 positions agree with TRBD2. From germline, CDR1 is SGDLS and CDR2 YYNGEE. The CDR3 consists of 16 residues. The J segment lost 5 bases and the V segment lost 4 bases, leaving 8 bases of the junction unmatched.

The DNA for the CDR3 is TGTGCCAGCAGCGCGCAGGGGGCCGCCAAAAACATTCAGTACTTC. Its protein is CASSAQGAAKNIQYF. This chain connects TRBV9 to TRBJ2-4, with 8 bases that match TRBD1. V shed 3 bases and J 1 base; nucleotides not matched to a gene: 3. Germline V lookup: CDR1 SGDLS, CDR2 YYNGEE. The CDR3 length is 15 residues.

V usage is TRBV4-3 and J usage is TRBJ2-7, with 9 nucleotides matching TRBD2. The V segment lost 4 bases and the J segment 4 bases; nucleotides outside the gene matches: 5. CDR3 length: 14 amino acids. Looked up from germline, CDR1 is LGHNA and CDR2 is YSLEER. The CDR3: CASSPERGAYEQYF. CDR3 nucleotide sequence: TGCGCCAGCAGCCCTGAGCGGGGGGCATACGAGCAGTACTTC.

This clone was recorded a few times. The V gene is TRBV6-4, the J gene TRBJ2-1; D perhaps matches TRBD2 (6 bases). There are 14 residues in the CDR3. Trimming took off 5 bases at V and 5 bases at J, with 13 bases between the two ends. The germline gives CDR1 MRHNA, CDR2 SNTAGT. The CDR3 DNA sequence: TGTGCCAGCAGTAGGGACTCAAGCCACAATGAGCAGTTCTTC. Translation: CASSRDSSHNEQFF.

A single count supports this clone. The chain carries TRBV27 and TRBJ2-7, with TRBD2 identical over 9 bases. CDR1 MNHEY and CDR2 SMNVEV come from the germline V gene (reference sequence). The CDR3 is made up of 16 amino acids. V lost 6 bases and J lost 3; bases outside the gene matches: 12. CDR3 in amino acids: CASRLATAGGFYEQYF. For the CDR3, the DNA is TGTGCCAGCAGGCTTGCAACAGCGGGGGGTTTCTACGAGCAGTACTTC.

The chain has TRBV9 and TRBJ2-1; TRBD2 matches 8 bases. Trimming took 4 bases from V and 1 from J; bases not matched to a gene: 7. The germline CDR1 and CDR2 sequences are SGDLS and YYNGEE. CDR3 length equals 16 residues. As DNA, the CDR3 is TGTGCCAGCAGCCGCGGCGGGGGGCCGTCCTACAATGAGCAGTTCTTC. It translates to CASSRGGGPSYNEQFF.

V usage is TRBV7-6 and J usage is TRBJ2-5; no clear D gene. CDR3 size: 13 residues. CDR1 is SGHVS and CDR2 is FNYEAQ in the germline V gene. V lost 3 bases, J lost 1 base, and 6 bases lay in between. CDR3 loop: CASSFEVQETQYF. CDR3 coding DNA: TGTGCCAGCAGCTTTGAGGTCCAAGAGACCCAGTACTTC.

The chain combines TRBV4-1 with TRBJ1-5; D possibly corresponds to TRBD1 (5 bases). Germline CDR1 and CDR2: MGHRA and YSYEKL. V lost 1 base and J 7 bases, leaving 11 bases between the germline ends. The CDR3 is 14 amino acids. The CDR3 DNA reads as TGCGCCAGCAGCCAAGTGGGGGGTAGCCAGCCCCAGCATTTT. Translating it yields CASSQVGGSQPQHF.

This chain links TRBV5-5 with TRBJ2-1; D gene uncertain. The CDR3 extends over 14 amino acids. Trimming took off 0 bases at V and 2 bases at J, with 6 bases between the two ends. Germline CDR1 and CDR2: SGHKS and YYEKEE (reference sequence). CDR3 residues: CASSLDLAYNEQFF. In DNA, the CDR3 is TGTGCCAGCAGCTTGGACTTAGCCTACAATGAGCAGTTCTTC.

The chain recombines TRBV19 with TRBJ2-1, with TRBD2 identical over 13 bases. Germline CDR1 is LNHDA and CDR2 is SQIVND (reference sequence). Unmatched junction bases numbered 4, after V lost 5 bases and J lost 0 bases. CDR3 length equals 17 residues. As DNA, the CDR3 is TGTGCCAGTAGTGTCGGGACTAGCGGGGTCTCCTACAATGAGCAGTTCTTC. Translated, it gives CASSVGTSGVSYNEQFF.

The V call is TRBV9, the J call TRBJ1-5; TRBD1 is a possible D gene (5 bases). Per germline, CDR1 SGDLS and CDR2 YYNGEE. The V and J ends lost 3 bases and 4 bases respectively, with 8 bases between them. CDR3 size: 13 residues. The CDR3 bases are TGTGCCAGCAGCGGACCAGGGAATCAGCCCCAGCATTTT. This translates into CASSGPGNQPQHF.

The chain couples TRBV27 to TRBJ2-1, with D tentatively TRBD2 (6 bases). Per the germline V gene, CDR1 is MNHEY and CDR2 is SMNVEV (reference sequence). Trimming took off 0 bases at V and 10 bases at J, with 7 bases between the two ends. There are 12 residues in the CDR3. CDR3 region: CASSLSGGEQFF. CDR3 nucleotides: TGTGCCAGCAGTTTATCGGGGGGAGAGCAGTTCTTC.